Listed below are T cell receptor beta chains from one sample, sequenced in a study of breast tumors, draining lymph nodes, adjacent tissues. Each CDR3 protein is one row after TCRdb ran MiXCR on the multiplex PCR reads. The profile covers about 300,000 distinct CDR3 sequences, with 30% appearing a single time and over 0.95% taken by the ten largest. Sequencing used axillary lymph node tissue. These receptors originate from a female donor with breast cancer. Some clones in this sample may be carry-over from other donors' samples. CDR3s include the opening cysteine and the closing phenylalanine or tryptophan. The D gene is left open where the match is weak. Not every row has a clone size; where given, it reads once, few, many or a size class.

v_gene: TRBV29-1
j_gene: TRBJ2-7
d_gene: .
abundance: .
CDR3aa: CSLGPFGEQYF
CDR3nt: TGCAGCTTGGGGCCTTTCGGCGAGCAGTACTTC

v_gene: TRBV6-2/TRBV6-3
j_gene: TRBJ2-1
d_gene: .
abundance: few
CDR3aa: CASSYSPNEQFF
CDR3nt: TGTGCCAGCAGTTATAGTCCCAATGAGCAGTTCTTC

v_gene: TRBV13
j_gene: TRBJ1-6
d_gene: .
abundance: many
CDR3aa: CASSLDRGVGNSPLHF
CDR3nt: TGTGCCAGCAGCTTAGATAGAGGGGTGGGAAATTCACCCCTCCACTTT

v_gene: TRBV20-1
j_gene: TRBJ2-2
d_gene: .
abundance: .
CDR3aa: CSGRGSGYTGELSW
CDR3nt: TGCAGTGGACGGGGGAGCGGTTACACCGGGGAGCTGTCTTGG

v_gene: TRBV5-1
j_gene: TRBJ2-7
d_gene: TRBD2
abundance: many
CDR3aa: CASSAGLADYEQYF
CDR3nt: TGCGCCAGCAGCGCGGGACTAGCGGACTACGAGCAGTACTTC

v_gene: TRBV6-6
j_gene: TRBJ2-7
d_gene: .
abundance: many
CDR3aa: CATQGFGDEQYF
CDR3nt: TGTGCCACCCAGGGGTTTGGGGACGAGCAGTACTTC

v_gene: TRBV19
j_gene: TRBJ1-5
d_gene: .
abundance: many
CDR3aa: CASKGTGSNQPQHF
CDR3nt: TGTGCCAGTAAGGGGACGGGAAGCAATCAGCCCCAGCATTTT

v_gene: TRBV6-1
j_gene: TRBJ1-2
d_gene: .
abundance: many
CDR3aa: CASNRGFNGYTF
CDR3nt: TGTGCCAGCAATCGAGGATTTAATGGCTACACCTTC

v_gene: TRBV10-2
j_gene: TRBJ2-1
d_gene: .
abundance: many
CDR3aa: CASWYNEQFF
CDR3nt: TGCGCCAGTTGGTACAATGAGCAGTTCTTC

v_gene: TRBV25-1
j_gene: TRBJ2-7
d_gene: TRBD2
abundance: many
CDR3aa: CASSPLAGSLTGGYEQYF
CDR3nt: TGTGCCAGCAGTCCCCTAGCGGGATCCTTAACTGGCGGGTACGAGCAGTACTTC

v_gene: TRBV6-5
j_gene: TRBJ2-1
d_gene: .
abundance: .
CDR3aa: CASTGLQKGSYNEQFF
CDR3nt: TGTGCCAGCACCGGGCTACAAAAAGGCTCCTACAATGAGCAGTTCTTC

v_gene: TRBV10-2
j_gene: TRBJ2-3
d_gene: TRBD1
abundance: once
CDR3aa: CASSASRSRGLDTQYF
CDR3nt: TGCGCCAGCAGTGCTAGCCGATCCAGGGGGTTAGATACGCAGTATTTT

v_gene: TRBV6-1
j_gene: TRBJ1-1
d_gene: .
abundance: .
CDR3aa: CASSEQFMNTEAFF
CDR3nt: TGTGCCAGCAGTGAGCAGTTCATGAACACTGAAGCTTTCTTT

v_gene: TRBV7-7
j_gene: TRBJ1-1
d_gene: .
abundance: few
CDR3aa: CASSLRLNTEAFF
CDR3nt: TGTGCTAGCAGCTTGAGGTTGAACACTGAAGCTTTCTTT

v_gene: TRBV6-1
j_gene: TRBJ2-4
d_gene: .
abundance: .
CDR3aa: CASSHSRQSKNIQYF
CDR3nt: TGTGCCAGCAGTCACTCGCGCCAGTCCAAAAACATTCAGTACTTC

v_gene: TRBV19
j_gene: TRBJ2-7
d_gene: .
abundance: many
CDR3aa: CASSHPGQKPSYEQYF
CDR3nt: TGTGCCAGTAGTCACCCCGGACAGAAACCCTCCTACGAGCAGTACTTC

v_gene: TRBV7-2
j_gene: TRBJ1-6
d_gene: TRBD1
abundance: .
CDR3aa: CASSDRANSPLRF
CDR3nt: TGTGCCAGCTCCGACAGGGCGAATTCACCCCTCCGCTTC